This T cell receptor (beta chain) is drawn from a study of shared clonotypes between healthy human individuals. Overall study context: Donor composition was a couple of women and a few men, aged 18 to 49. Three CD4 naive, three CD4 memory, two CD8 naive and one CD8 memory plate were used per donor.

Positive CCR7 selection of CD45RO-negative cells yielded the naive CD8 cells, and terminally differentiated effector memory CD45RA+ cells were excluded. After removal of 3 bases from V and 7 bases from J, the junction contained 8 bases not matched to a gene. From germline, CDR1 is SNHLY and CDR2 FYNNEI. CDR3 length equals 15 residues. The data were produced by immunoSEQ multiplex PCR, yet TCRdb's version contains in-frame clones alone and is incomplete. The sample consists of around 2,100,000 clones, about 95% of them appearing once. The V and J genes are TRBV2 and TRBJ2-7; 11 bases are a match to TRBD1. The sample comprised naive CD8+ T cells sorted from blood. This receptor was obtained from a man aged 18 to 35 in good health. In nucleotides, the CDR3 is TGTGCCAGCAGTGACCAAGGACAGGGGGCCGGGGAGCAGTACTTC. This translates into CASSDQGQGAGEQYF.